This TCR beta chain was identified during a study of blood T cell repertoires in COVID-19. The CDR3 loop spans 15 amino acids. After removal of 6 bases from V and 1 base from J, the junction contained 7 bases not matched to a gene. The germline V gene has CDR1 KGHSH and CDR2 LQKENI. Sequencing was performed with immunoSEQ multiplex PCR; in TCRdb, only in-frame clones are kept and a portion is missing. The sample includes tens of thousands of clones, about 79% of them seen just once. The sequence came from a human donor in a cohort sampled during active COVID-19. The sequenced sample consisted of peripheral blood. The rearrangement uses TRBV18 and TRBJ2-3, with 7 bases fitting TRBD1. CDR3 protein: CASSLQGTGTDTQYF. The CDR3 coding sequence is TGTGCCAGCTCTCTTCAGGGGACAGGCACAGATACGCAGTATTTT.